This TCR beta chain was recovered during a study of shared clonotypes between healthy human individuals. Study-level points and caveats: Researchers sampled only blood; tissue repertoires likely differ. Represented diversity, genetic and exposure-history alike, was limited by few donors.

The method was immunoSEQ multiplex PCR; TCRdb's version includes in-frame clones alone and lacks a portion of them. The top ten hold about 12% of the sample, which has 450,000 to 650,000 clones, roughly 79% seen once. The CDR3 sequence is 14 residues long. Germline loops: CDR1 MNHEY, CDR2 SMNVEV (reference sequence). V lost 7 bases and J lost 8; bases outside the gene matches: 8. Comments on this clone: Its target is not known.

Sequencing input: PBMCs. The genes are TRBV27 and TRBJ2-1; 10 positions agree with TRBD1. This clonotype was obtained from a woman between 35 and 50 years old in good health. Some clones in this sample may be carry-over from other donors' samples. The CDR3 DNA reads TGTGCCAGCACCCCGGGACAGGGGAAATATGAGCAGTTCTTC. This encodes CASTPGQGKYEQFF.